A single sample gave rise to the 24 T cell receptor beta chains below, sequenced in a study of T cell responses to AZD1222 COVID-19 vaccine. Profiling relied on immunoSEQ multiplex PCR, and the TCRdb table lists in-frame clones only, not all of them. The sample includes about 130,000 clones, over 90% of them seen just once. This specimen consisted of peripheral blood, obtained on day 0 of AZD1222 vaccination. Source of these receptors: an adult in good health.

V is TRBV2 and J is TRBJ1-1; D gene uncertain. Germline V gives CDR1 SNHLY, CDR2 FYNNEI. The length of the CDR3 is 11 residues. Trimming cost V 4 bases and J 3 bases, with 3 bases left between them. CDR3: CASSGYTEAFF. CDR3 bases: TGTGCCAGCAGTGGGTACACTGAAGCTTTCTTT.

The chain has TRBV7-9 and TRBJ2-3, with D perhaps TRBD1 or TRBD2 (5 bases each). The germline V gene has CDR1 SEHNR and CDR2 FQNEAQ (reference sequence). The CDR3 contains 21 residues. V lost 5 bases to trimming and J lost 2 bases, with 32 bases between them. The CDR3 reads CASSKLTPGPTTGVLTDTQYF. In nucleotides, the CDR3 is TGTGCCAGCAGCAAACTCACGCCGGGACCCACCACCGGAGTCCTCACAGATACGCAGTATTTT.

This rearrangement joins TRBV27 to TRBJ1-2; D is unresolved. Trimming shortened V by 1 base and J by 6 bases, and 12 bases separated the two germline ends. The CDR3 runs to 14 residues. Germline V CDR1 and CDR2: MNHEY, SMNVEV (reference sequence). The CDR3: CASSLYPGVDGYTF. CDR3 nucleotides: TGTGCCAGCAGTTTATACCCCGGGGTGGATGGCTACACCTTC.

This chain's CDR3 is CASSQGQGLNTEAFF. In nucleotides, the CDR3 is TGTGCCAGCAGCCAAGGACAGGGATTGAACACTGAAGCTTTCTTT. The rearrangement links TRBV3-1 (or the pseudogene TRBV3-2) to TRBJ1-1; the match to TRBD1 covers 7 bases. The CDR3 spans 15 residues. J gave up 0 bases and V 1 base, and 2 bases lay outside the gene matches. CDR1 is LGHDT and CDR2 is YNNKEL in the germline V gene (reference sequence).

V usage is TRBV19 and J usage is TRBJ1-1, with D perhaps TRBD1 (5 bases). The CDR3 has 15 residues. V was shortened by 6 bases and J by 3 bases, with 17 bases between the two germline ends. The germline V gene has CDR1 LNHDA and CDR2 SQIVND (reference sequence). CDR3 nucleotides: TGTGCCAGTAGCCCCCGACAGTCTGCCTACACTGAAGCTTTCTTT. Translation gives CASSPRQSAYTEAFF.

Here the CDR3 DNA reads TGTGCCAGCAGCCGATTCCTCCTGACGGACGGGCAGTTCTTC. Protein product: CASSRFLLTDGQFF. The chain links TRBV11-2 to TRBJ2-1, with D unresolved. Germline V gene lookup returns CDR1 SGHAT and CDR2 FQNNGV. Deletions cut 5 bases from V and 12 bases from J, with 20 bases between. The CDR3 contains 14 residues.

For the CDR3, the DNA is TGTGCCAGTAGTCGTACGGATAATAGCAATCAGCCCCAGCATTTT. Its protein is CASSRTDNSNQPQHF. The gene calls are TRBV19 and TRBJ1-5; D gene unclear. Germline CDR1 is LNHDA and CDR2 is SQIVND (reference sequence). The germline V and J ends were trimmed by 5 bases and 0 bases, with 11 bases remaining between them. The CDR3 has 15 residues.

This clone appeared a few times. The chain is built from TRBV3-1 (or the pseudogene TRBV3-2) and TRBJ2-7; D is unclear. The V and J ends lost 4 bases and 0 bases respectively, with 13 bases between them. This CDR3 comprises 15 residues. Germline V gene sequence: CDR1 LGHDT, CDR2 YNNKEL (reference sequence). CDR3 sequence: CASSPIRSSSYEQYF. CDR3 DNA sequence: TGTGCCAGCAGCCCCATCCGTTCTAGCTCCTACGAGCAGTACTTC.

The chain employs TRBV5-6 and TRBJ1-2; D perhaps matches TRBD1 (6 bases). Germline CDR1 reads SGHDT; CDR2 reads YYEEEE. CDR3 length: 13 residues. Trimming left V 5 bases short and J 5 bases short, with 13 bases between. This CDR3 reads CASSPGAAYGYTF. CDR3 nucleotides: TGTGCCAGCAGTCCAGGGGCGGCTTATGGCTACACCTTC.

J is TRBJ2-7 and V is TRBV9; D perhaps matches TRBD1 (5 bases). Germline V gene sequence: CDR1 SGDLS, CDR2 YYNGEE. V shed 6 bases and J shed 2 bases, with 18 bases lying between them. This CDR3 region has 15 residues. The DNA for the CDR3 is TGTGCCAGCACCATGGGCGACAGAGACACCTACGAGCAGTACTTC. It codes for CASTMGDRDTYEQYF.

The chain recombines TRBV14 with TRBJ1-2, with D unclear. Germline V gene lookup returns CDR1 SGHDN and CDR2 FVKESK. The CDR3 consists of 13 residues. V shed 6 bases and J shed 4 bases, with 12 bases lying between them. CDR3: CASSHRVAYGYTF. CDR3 in DNA: TGTGCCAGCAGTCACCGGGTGGCCTATGGCTACACCTTC.

This chain links TRBV9 with TRBJ1-2; weak D call: TRBD1 (5 bases). V lost 4 bases and J lost 0, with 16 bases in between. There are 16 residues in the CDR3. Germline-derived CDR1 and CDR2 are SGDLS and YYNGEE. The CDR3: CASSQGTATSNYGYTF. The DNA for the CDR3 is TGTGCCAGCAGCCAAGGGACGGCGACGTCTAACTATGGCTACACCTTC.

In DNA, the CDR3 is TGTGCCAGCAGTTACGGCGGGCCCTACGAGCAGTACTTC. Its translation: CASSYGGPYEQYF. The chain carries TRBV6-2 or TRBV6-3 and TRBJ2-7; D perhaps matches TRBD2 (5 bases). The V gene lost 2 bases and the J gene lost 2 bases, with 7 bases spanning the gap. CDR1 and CDR2 (germline): MNHEY, SVGEGT. The CDR3 loop spans 13 amino acids.

The chain employs TRBV27 and TRBJ2-1; 10 positions agree with TRBD1. The germline V gene has CDR1 MNHEY and CDR2 SMNVEV (reference sequence). The J segment lost 0 bases and the V segment lost 2 bases, leaving 10 bases of the junction unmatched. This CDR3 contains 19 residues. CDR3 loop: CASSLIGTGVTSSYNEQFF. In nucleotides, the CDR3 is TGTGCCAGCAGTTTAATCGGGACAGGGGTTACAAGCTCCTACAATGAGCAGTTCTTC.

The chain carries TRBV27 and TRBJ1-6, with 10 bases identical to TRBD1. The CDR3 runs 15 residues. J gave up 9 bases and V 5 bases, and 7 bases lay outside the gene matches. Germline V gene lookup returns CDR1 MNHEY and CDR2 SMNVEV (reference sequence). The chain's CDR3 is CASSLTGTGVSPLHF. Here the CDR3 DNA reads TGTGCCAGCAGTCTAACCGGGACAGGGGTTTCACCCCTCCACTTT.

V gene TRBV13 combines with J gene TRBJ2-3, with D maybe TRBD2 (6 bases). This CDR3 is 19 amino acids long. Germline V gene sequence: CDR1 PRHDT, CDR2 FYEKMQ (reference sequence). V shed 0 bases and J shed 5 bases, with 24 bases lying between them. The CDR3 here is CASSLGLGRGKFHGDTQYF. The CDR3, as DNA: TGTGCCAGCAGCTTAGGCCTCGGGCGGGGAAAGTTCCATGGAGATACGCAGTATTTT.

J is TRBJ1-5 and V is TRBV7-9; the D gene is possibly TRBD1 (5 bases). The CDR3 runs 14 residues. The germline gives CDR1 SEHNR, CDR2 FQNEAQ (reference sequence). V lost 1 base and J lost 4, with 8 bases in between. The chain's CDR3 is CASSLGGYNQPQHF. CDR3 nucleotides: TGTGCCAGCAGCTTAGGGGGCTATAATCAGCCCCAGCATTTT.

The gene calls are TRBV3-1 (or the pseudogene TRBV3-2) and TRBJ1-1, with D possibly being TRBD1 (5 bases). Trimming pared 4 bases from V and 5 bases from J, leaving 11 bases between. CDR1 and CDR2 from the germline V gene are LGHDT and YNNKEL (reference sequence). CDR3 length: 13 amino acids. The CDR3, as DNA: TGTGCCAGCAGCCTCCTCCAGGGAACTGAAGCTTTCTTT. It specifies CASSLLQGTEAFF.

V gene TRBV28 combines with J gene TRBJ2-7; D unclear. Germline CDR1 reads MDHEN; CDR2 reads SYDVKM. This CDR3 has 13 residues. V was pared by 2 bases and J by 4 bases, with 9 bases between. CDR3 nucleotide sequence: TGTGCCAGCAGTTTAGAAAGCTCATACGAGCAGTACTTC. It translates to CASSLESSYEQYF.

V and J are TRBV12-3 or TRBV12-4 and TRBJ2-7, with 8 positions matching TRBD2. Trimming took 6 bases from V and 7 from J; bases not matched to a gene: 8. CDR3 size: 13 residues. CDR3 DNA: TGTGCCAGCAGGGGAGCGGGAGTGGGGGAGCAGTACTTC. Translated, it gives CASRGAGVGEQYF.

This clone turned up a few times. The chain links TRBV4-1 to TRBJ1-2; D is ambiguous. Germline V lookup: CDR1 MGHRA, CDR2 YSYEKL. With 4 bases removed from V and 0 bases from J, the gap between germline ends came to 15 bases. This CDR3 has 16 residues. The CDR3 loop reads CASSPRTGPANYGYTF. The CDR3 nucleotides are TGCGCCAGCAGCCCACGGACGGGCCCCGCTAACTATGGCTACACCTTC.

The chain joins TRBV27 to TRBJ2-6; perhaps TRBD2 as D (5 bases). This CDR3 contains 18 residues. V was cut by 3 bases and J by 0 bases, with 15 bases left in between. Germline assignment: CDR1 MNHEY and CDR2 SMNVEV (reference sequence). In nucleotides, the CDR3 is TGTGCCAGCAGTTTCAAAGAGGGCTATCACTCTGGGGCCAACGTCCTGACTTTC. Amino acids: CASSFKEGYHSGANVLTF.

The chain joins TRBV6-5 to TRBJ2-7; no firm D call. V was trimmed by 2 bases and J by 2 bases, leaving 13 bases between them. CDR1 MNHEY and CDR2 SVGAGI come from the germline V gene. The CDR3 runs to 15 residues. The CDR3 region has the DNA TGTGCCAGCAGTTACAGAGACATGAAGGCCTACGAGCAGTACTTC. Protein product: CASSYRDMKAYEQYF.

The chain carries TRBV19 and TRBJ1-2; no clear D gene. Germline V CDR1 and CDR2: LNHDA, SQIVND (reference sequence). V dropped 5 bases and J dropped 8 bases, with 15 bases sitting between them. The CDR3 contains 13 residues. Here the CDR3 DNA reads TGTGCCAGTAGTTTAAGAAGGGAGGACGGCTACACCTTC. Encoded protein: CASSLRREDGYTF.